This passage covers 29 T cell receptor beta chains from one sample sequenced in a study of blood T cell repertoires in COVID-19. Method: immunoSEQ multiplex PCR; TCRdb's copy keeps in-frame clones and lacks some. The table includes 240,000 or so clones, about 83% detected once. Material: PBMCs or T cells enriched from blood (not recorded which). The receptors here all came from a woman between 45 and 60 years old who had recovered from COVID-19.

V and J are TRBV7-2 and TRBJ2-7; weak D call: TRBD2 (6 bases). The CDR3 length is 16 residues. Trimming removed 2 bases from V and 2 bases from J, with 16 bases in between. The V gene's germline CDR1 is SGHTA and CDR2 FQGNSA. The CDR3 DNA is TGTGCCAGCAGCTTAAAGGATTATAGCGGCCCCTACGAGCAGTACTTC. Amino acid sequence: CASSLKDYSGPYEQYF.

V gene TRBV5-1 combines with J gene TRBJ1-6; D perhaps matches TRBD1 (5 bases). The CDR3 has 15 amino acids. CDR1 SGHRS and CDR2 YFSETQ come from the germline V gene. V lost 7 bases and J lost 6, with 17 bases in between. The CDR3 region has the DNA TGCGCCAGCGCCCTACAGGACCCCTCTAATTCACCCCTCCACTTT. Its protein product is CASALQDPSNSPLHF.

V is TRBV27 and J is TRBJ2-1; 7 bases agree with TRBD2. V gave up 4 bases and J gave up 7 bases; unmatched junction bases: 7. This CDR3 is built from 14 residues. Germline CDR1 MNHEY, CDR2 SMNVEV (reference sequence). CDR3 region: CASSSVGRRNEQFF. DNA of the CDR3: TGTGCCAGCAGTTCGGTCGGGAGGAGGAATGAGCAGTTCTTC.

The chain combines TRBV7-2 with TRBJ1-5, with 8 bases identical to TRBD1. The CDR3 is 15 residues long. V gave up 4 bases and J gave up 6 bases; unmatched junction bases: 8. Germline V gives CDR1 SGHTA, CDR2 FQGNSA. The DNA for the CDR3 is TGTGCCAGCAGCTCACAGACAGGGGTCCGTCAGCCCCAGCATTTT. Encoded protein: CASSSQTGVRQPQHF.

In its sample, this clone was seen once. The rearrangement links TRBV27 to TRBJ2-7; TRBD1 matches at 9 bases. V gave up 2 bases and J gave up 5 bases; unmatched junction bases: 10. The CDR3 sequence is 16 residues long. Looked up from germline, CDR1 is MNHEY and CDR2 is SMNVEV (reference sequence). The CDR3 reads CASSLGAWDRAHEQYF. In DNA form, the CDR3 reads TGTGCCAGCAGTTTAGGGGCTTGGGACAGGGCCCACGAGCAGTACTTC.

The CDR3 sequence is CATSDPGLGEQYF. DNA of the CDR3: TGTGCCACCAGTGACCCAGGACTAGGCGAGCAGTACTTC. The genes are TRBV24-1 and TRBJ2-7; 7 nucleotides line up with TRBD2. The CDR3 contains 13 residues. Germline CDR1 and CDR2: KGHDR and SFDVKD. V shed 4 bases and J 6 bases; nucleotides not matched to a gene: 5.

V usage is TRBV4-1 and J usage is TRBJ1-5, with D possibly matching TRBD1 (5 bases). In germline, CDR1 is MGHRA, CDR2 YSYEKL. CDR3 length: 17 residues. The V end was cut by 4 bases, the J end by 1 base, with 17 bases between. The CDR3 spells CASSLSEGKGSNQPQHF. The CDR3, as DNA: TGCGCCAGCAGCCTCTCGGAAGGGAAGGGGAGCAATCAGCCCCAGCATTTT.

This chain connects TRBV10-1 to TRBJ2-1, with D possibly TRBD1 on 5 matching bases. Germline V gene lookup returns CDR1 WNHNN and CDR2 SYGVQD (reference sequence). Deletions cut 9 bases from V and 5 bases from J, with 20 bases between. The CDR3 length is 15 residues. The CDR3 DNA reads as TGCGCCAGGGTTGCCGGTGGGGCGAGGAACAATGAGCAGTTCTTC. Amino acids: CARVAGGARNNEQFF.

The sample holds one count of this clone. V and J are TRBV28 and TRBJ2-7; the D gene is possibly TRBD2 (7 bases). The CDR3 is 16 amino acids. CDR1 and CDR2 from the germline V gene are MDHEN and SYDVKM. Trimming shortened V by 5 bases and J by 6 bases, and 23 bases separated the two germline ends. The CDR3 sequence is CASSPPGRGAYVEQYF. The DNA for the CDR3 is TGTGCCAGCAGTCCCCCAGGGAGGGGGGCGTATGTCGAGCAGTACTTC. Full variable domain (rest looked up from reference TRBV28 and TRBJ2-7): DVKVTQSSRYLVKRTGEKVFLECVQDMDHENMFWYRQDPGLGLRLIYFSYDVKMKEKGDIPEGYSVSREKKERFSLILESASTNQTSMYLCASSPPGRGAYVEQYFGPGTRLTVT.

The chain links TRBV18 to TRBJ2-3; 10 nucleotides align to TRBD1. This CDR3 is built from 15 residues. CDR1 KGHSH and CDR2 LQKENI come from the germline V gene. J lost 3 bases, V lost 3 bases, and 3 bases had no gene match. The CDR3 coding sequence is TGTGCCAGCTCACCGAGACAGGGGGCAACAGATACGCAGTATTTT. Its protein product is CASSPRQGATDTQYF. The full variable domain, in which reference TRBV18 and TRBJ2-3 provide the parts outside the CDR3, is NAGVMQNPRHLVRRRGQEARLRCSPMKGHSHVYWYRQLPEEGLKFMVYLQKENIIDESGMPKERFSAEFPKEGPSILRIQQVVRGDSAAYFCASSPRQGATDTQYFGPGTRLTVL.

The gene calls are TRBV7-3 and TRBJ2-3, with D perhaps matching TRBD1 (6 bases). The CDR3 totals 15 residues. The V and J ends lost 2 bases and 2 bases respectively, with 11 bases between them. Germline CDR1 is SGHTA and CDR2 is FQGTGA. The CDR3 coding sequence is TGTGCCAGCAGCTTAGGTCAGGGGACCACAGATACGCAGTATTTT. Its translation: CASSLGQGTTDTQYF.

V usage is TRBV25-1 and J usage is TRBJ2-1; TRBD2 matches at 10 bases. The ends lost 6 bases at V and 1 base at J; junction bases unmatched: 6. The CDR3 spans 16 residues. Germline-derived CDR1 and CDR2 are MGHDK and SYGVNS. CDR3 amino acids: CASRDPSGRSYNEQFF. The CDR3 DNA sequence: TGTGCCAGCAGGGACCCTAGCGGGAGATCCTACAATGAGCAGTTCTTC.

This rearrangement joins TRBV7-9 to TRBJ1-5; tentative D call: TRBD1 (5 bases). V lost 1 base to trimming and J lost 5 bases, with 6 bases between them. CDR3 length equals 13 residues. From germline, CDR1 is SEHNR and CDR2 FQNEAQ (reference sequence). DNA for the CDR3: TGTGCCAGCAGCTTAGGGGGGGATCAGCCCCAGCATTTT. Protein: CASSLGGDQPQHF.

This clone was detected once. The V gene is TRBV18, the J gene TRBJ1-1; no clear D gene. The V gene's germline CDR1 is KGHSH and CDR2 LQKENI. With 6 bases removed from V and 4 bases from J, the gap between germline ends came to 9 bases. The CDR3 loop spans 12 amino acids. In DNA, the CDR3 is TGTGCCAGCTCCCAGTACACCACTGAAGCTTTCTTT. It is translated as CASSQYTTEAFF.

The CDR3 loop reads CASSSPGRKQNTEAFF. The CDR3 DNA reads TGTGCCAGCAGCTCCCCCGGCAGGAAACAGAACACTGAAGCTTTCTTT. The chain links TRBV11-2 to TRBJ1-1; no firm D call. Trimming left V 4 bases short and J 1 base short, with 16 bases between. Germline CDR1 is SGHAT and CDR2 is FQNNGV. CDR3 length: 16 residues.

The CDR3 bases are TGTGCCAGCACCCCCCCAGCGGGGATACACACCATATATTTT. It translates to CASTPPAGIHTIYF. This sequence joins TRBV28 and TRBJ1-3; D not resolved. Germline V gives CDR1 MDHEN, CDR2 SYDVKM. Trimming stripped 7 bases from V and 8 bases from J, with 18 bases between. The CDR3 covers 14 residues.

The chain links TRBV28 to TRBJ1-5, with D maybe TRBD1 (5 bases). V lost 5 bases and J lost 11, with 22 bases in between. The CDR3 has 15 residues. Germline values: CDR1 MDHEN, CDR2 SYDVKM. CDR3 coding DNA: TGTGCCAGCAGTCTCCTTGAGTGGCAGGGAGGGGCCCAGCATTTT. It is translated as CASSLLEWQGGAQHF.

The chain recombines TRBV11-3 with TRBJ1-2; 8 bases are a match to TRBD1. Germline CDR1 is SGHNT and CDR2 is YENEEA. This CDR3 has 13 amino acids. The V gene end was trimmed by 5 bases and the J gene end by 3 bases; junction bases not matched to a gene: 2. The chain's CDR3 is CASSVDRDYGYTF. CDR3 sequence (DNA): TGTGCCAGCAGCGTGGACAGGGACTATGGCTACACCTTC.

The chain employs TRBV19 and TRBJ2-6; 7 bases line up with TRBD2. The CDR3 spans 17 residues. Trimming removed 6 bases from V and 2 bases from J; junction bases left unmatched: 10. The V gene's germline CDR1 is LNHDA and CDR2 SQIVND (reference sequence). CDR3 loop: CASSPWGRAAGANVLTF. The CDR3 DNA sequence: TGTGCCAGTAGCCCCTGGGGGAGGGCGGCTGGGGCCAACGTCCTGACTTTC.

The gene calls are TRBV10-1 and TRBJ2-2; 7 bases line up with TRBD2. The V segment lost 6 bases and the J segment 6 bases; nucleotides outside the gene matches: 7. This CDR3 is 14 amino acids long. Germline V lookup: CDR1 WNHNN, CDR2 SYGVQD (reference sequence). CDR3 nucleotides: TGCGCCAGCAGCGAAGGACTAGGGGCCGGGGAGCTGTTTTTT. Protein: CASSEGLGAGELFF.

The V gene is TRBV18, the J gene TRBJ2-1; 7 bases match TRBD2. The ends lost 3 bases at V and 0 bases at J; junction bases unmatched: 8. The germline gives CDR1 KGHSH, CDR2 LQKENI. CDR3 length: 17 residues. CDR3 amino acids: CASSPTIGGSSYNEQFF. In DNA form, the CDR3 reads TGTGCCAGCTCACCCACTATCGGCGGGAGCTCCTACAATGAGCAGTTCTTC.

The chain uses TRBV19 and TRBJ1-4; perhaps TRBD1 as D (5 bases). The V end lost 4 bases, the J end lost 2 bases, and 11 bases lay between the germline ends. Germline V gene lookup returns CDR1 LNHDA and CDR2 SQIVND (reference sequence). The CDR3 is 15 amino acids. CDR3: CASSTRGGTNEKLFF. The CDR3 DNA is TGTGCCAGTAGTACTCGGGGGGGGACTAATGAAAAACTGTTTTTT.

The gene calls are TRBV10-3 and TRBJ2-6; the D is unclear. Trimming took off 4 bases at V and 3 bases at J, with 4 bases between the two ends. Germline-derived CDR1 and CDR2 are ENHRY and SYGVKD. The CDR3 consists of 13 residues. Here the CDR3 reads CAISGGGANVLTF. The CDR3, as DNA: TGTGCCATCAGTGGAGGTGGGGCCAACGTCCTGACTTTC.

The chain has TRBV28 and TRBJ1-1, with D tentatively TRBD1 (6 bases). Between the trimmed V and J ends, which lost 5 bases and 5 bases, there was a span of 15 bases. CDR1 is MDHEN and CDR2 is SYDVKM in the germline V gene. CDR3 length: 14 residues. Written as DNA, the CDR3 is TGTGCCAGCAGTCCCCCCCTAACAGGGACTGAAGCTTTCTTT. Translated: CASSPPLTGTEAFF.

V gene TRBV6-5 combines with J gene TRBJ1-5, with TRBD1 matching 7 bases. CDR1 is MNHEY, CDR2 SVGAGI, per germline. After removal of 6 bases from V and 3 bases from J, the junction contained 5 bases not matched to a gene. This CDR3 has 14 residues. CDR3 region: CASRKDRSNQPQHF. The CDR3 nucleotides read TGTGCCAGCAGGAAGGACAGGTCCAATCAGCCCCAGCATTTT.

CDR3 residues: CASSLVAGYNSPLHF. The CDR3 DNA is TGTGCCAGCAGCTTAGTAGCAGGGTATAATTCACCCCTCCACTTT. The rearrangement joins TRBV7-9 to TRBJ1-6; D possibly corresponds to TRBD1 (5 bases). The CDR3 contains 15 residues. The V end was cut by 1 base, the J end by 4 bases, with 8 bases between. Germline V gene sequence: CDR1 SEHNR, CDR2 FQNEAQ (reference sequence).

The chain links TRBV12-3 or TRBV12-4 to TRBJ1-2; D perhaps matches TRBD1 (6 bases). The CDR3 is 13 amino acids. With 3 bases removed from V and 6 bases from J, the gap between germline ends came to 11 bases. This chain's CDR3 is CASSFARGDGYTF. CDR3 in DNA: TGTGCCAGCAGTTTCGCCAGGGGCGATGGCTACACCTTC.

This clone was detected once. V is TRBV7-3 and J is TRBJ2-6, with a weak D call TRBD2 (6 bases). Germline CDR1 and CDR2: SGHTA and FQGTGA. The V and J ends lost 1 base and 9 bases respectively, with 10 bases between them. The CDR3 runs to 14 residues. The CDR3, as DNA: TGTGCCAGCAGCTTAAGGCGGGACGACAACGTCCTGACTTTC. Translation: CASSLRRDDNVLTF.

This chain links TRBV5-5 with TRBJ2-3; perhaps TRBD1 as D (5 bases). V was pared by 0 bases and J by 4 bases, with 15 bases between. CDR1 and CDR2 (germline): SGHKS, YYEKEE (reference sequence). The CDR3 runs 16 residues. CDR3 residues: CASSLEWAGLADTQYF. As DNA, the CDR3 is TGTGCCAGCAGCTTGGAGTGGGCAGGGCTGGCAGATACGCAGTATTTT. The full variable domain, in which reference TRBV5-5 and TRBJ2-3 provide the parts outside the CDR3, is DAGVTQSPTHLIKTRGQQVTLRCSPISGHKSVSWYQQVLGQGPQFIFQYYEKEERGRGNFPDRFSARQFPNYSSELNVNALLLGDSALYLCASSLEWAGLADTQYFGPGTRLTVL.